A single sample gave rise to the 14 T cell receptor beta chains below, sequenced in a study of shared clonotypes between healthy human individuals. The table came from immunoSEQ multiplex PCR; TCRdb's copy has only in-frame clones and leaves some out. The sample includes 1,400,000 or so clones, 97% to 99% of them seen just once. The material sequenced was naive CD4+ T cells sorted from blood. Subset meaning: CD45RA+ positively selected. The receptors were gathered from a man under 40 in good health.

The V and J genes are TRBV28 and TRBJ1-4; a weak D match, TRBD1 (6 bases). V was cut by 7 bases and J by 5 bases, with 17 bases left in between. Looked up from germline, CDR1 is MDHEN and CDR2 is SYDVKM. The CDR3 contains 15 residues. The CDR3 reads CASTEGGSGNEKLFF. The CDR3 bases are TGTGCCAGCACCGAAGGGGGGAGTGGAAATGAAAAACTGTTTTTT.

The CDR3 loop is CASSPRGTYSYNEQFF. For the CDR3, the DNA is TGCGCCAGCAGCCCTAGGGGGACTTACTCCTACAATGAGCAGTTCTTC. The chain uses TRBV5-1 and TRBJ2-1; D assignment may be TRBD1 or TRBD2 (6 bases each). Trimming cost V 4 bases and J 0 bases, with 14 bases left between them. Germline values: CDR1 SGHRS, CDR2 YFSETQ. The CDR3 has 16 residues.

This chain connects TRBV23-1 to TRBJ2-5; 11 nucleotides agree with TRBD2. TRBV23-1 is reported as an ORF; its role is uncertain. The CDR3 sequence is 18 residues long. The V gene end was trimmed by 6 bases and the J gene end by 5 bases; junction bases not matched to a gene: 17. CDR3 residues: CASSRLDIAGGPGETQYF. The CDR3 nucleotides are TGCGCCAGCAGCCGACTGGATATAGCGGGAGGGCCGGGGGAGACCCAGTACTTC.

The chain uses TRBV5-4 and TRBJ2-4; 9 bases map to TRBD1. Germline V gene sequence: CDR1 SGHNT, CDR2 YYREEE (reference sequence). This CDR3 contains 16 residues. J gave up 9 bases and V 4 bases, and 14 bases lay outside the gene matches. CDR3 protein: CASSPETTGGWGIQYF. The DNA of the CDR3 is TGTGCCAGCAGCCCCGAAACGACAGGGGGATGGGGCATTCAGTACTTC.

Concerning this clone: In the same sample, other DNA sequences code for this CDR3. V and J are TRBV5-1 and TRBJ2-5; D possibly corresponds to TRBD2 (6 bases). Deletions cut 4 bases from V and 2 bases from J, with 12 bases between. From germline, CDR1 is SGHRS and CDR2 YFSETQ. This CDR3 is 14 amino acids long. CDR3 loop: CASSQGTAQETQYF. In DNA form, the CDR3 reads TGCGCCAGCAGCCAAGGGACTGCACAAGAGACCCAGTACTTC.

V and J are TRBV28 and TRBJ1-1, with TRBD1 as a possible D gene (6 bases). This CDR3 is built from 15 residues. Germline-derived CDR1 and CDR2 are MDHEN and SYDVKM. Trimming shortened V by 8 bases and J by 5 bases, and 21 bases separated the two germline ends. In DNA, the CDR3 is TGTGCCAGCGAAGACAACCGCAGGGGTGGGACTGAAGCTTTCTTT. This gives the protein CASEDNRRGGTEAFF.

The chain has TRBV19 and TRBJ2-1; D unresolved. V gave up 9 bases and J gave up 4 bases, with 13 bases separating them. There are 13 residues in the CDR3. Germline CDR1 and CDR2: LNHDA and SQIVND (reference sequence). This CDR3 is CASASLVYNEQFF. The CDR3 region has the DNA TGTGCCAGCGCTTCACTCGTTTACAATGAGCAGTTCTTC.

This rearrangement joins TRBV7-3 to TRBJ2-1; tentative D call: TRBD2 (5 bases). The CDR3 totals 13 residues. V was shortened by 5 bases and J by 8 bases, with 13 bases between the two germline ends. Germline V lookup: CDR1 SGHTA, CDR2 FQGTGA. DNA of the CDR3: TGTGCCAGCAGCGGGCAGCCGAGGGATGAGCAGTTCTTC. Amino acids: CASSGQPRDEQFF. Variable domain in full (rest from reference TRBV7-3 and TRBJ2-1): GAGVSQTPSNKVTEKGKYVELRCDPISGHTALYWYRQSLGQGPEFLIYFQGTGAADDSGLPNDRFFAVRPEGSVSTLKIQRTERGDSAVYLCASSGQPRDEQFFGPGTRLTVL.

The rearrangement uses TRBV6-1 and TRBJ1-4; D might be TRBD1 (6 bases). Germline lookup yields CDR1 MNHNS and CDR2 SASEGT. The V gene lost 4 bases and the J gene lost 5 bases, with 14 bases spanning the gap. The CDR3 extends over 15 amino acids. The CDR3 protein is CASSAVGAVNEKLFF. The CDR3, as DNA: TGTGCCAGCAGTGCCGTGGGGGCCGTAAATGAAAAACTGTTTTTT.

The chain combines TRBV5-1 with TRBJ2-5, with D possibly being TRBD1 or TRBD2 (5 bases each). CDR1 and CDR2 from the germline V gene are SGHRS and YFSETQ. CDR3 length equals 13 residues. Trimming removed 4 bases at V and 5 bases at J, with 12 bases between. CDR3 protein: CASSGGSTETQYF. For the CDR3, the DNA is TGCGCCAGCAGCGGGGGTTCAACGGAGACCCAGTACTTC.

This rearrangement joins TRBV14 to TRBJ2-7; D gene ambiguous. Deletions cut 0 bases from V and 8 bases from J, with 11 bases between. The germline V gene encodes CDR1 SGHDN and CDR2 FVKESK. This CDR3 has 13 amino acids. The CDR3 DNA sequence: TGTGCCAGCAGCCAAGATCCCTCCCGCCAGCAGTACTTC. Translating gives CASSQDPSRQQYF.

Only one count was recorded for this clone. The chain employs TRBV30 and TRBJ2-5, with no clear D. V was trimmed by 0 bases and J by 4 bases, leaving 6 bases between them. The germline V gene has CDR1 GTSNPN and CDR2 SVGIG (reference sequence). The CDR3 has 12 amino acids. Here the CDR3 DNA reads TGTGCCTGGAGTGTTATCAGAGAGACCCAGTACTTC. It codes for CAWSVIRETQYF.

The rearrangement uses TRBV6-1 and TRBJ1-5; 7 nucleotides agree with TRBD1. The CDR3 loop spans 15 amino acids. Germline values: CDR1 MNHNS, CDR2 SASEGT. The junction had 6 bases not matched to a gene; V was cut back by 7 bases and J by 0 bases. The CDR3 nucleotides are TGTGCCAGCAAAGGGGGCTACTATAGCAATCAGCCCCAGCATTTT. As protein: CASKGGYYSNQPQHF.

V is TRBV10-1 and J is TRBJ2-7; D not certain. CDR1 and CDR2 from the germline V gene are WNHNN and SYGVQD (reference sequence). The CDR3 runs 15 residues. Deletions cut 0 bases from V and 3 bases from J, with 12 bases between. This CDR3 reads CASSESPHGYYEQYF. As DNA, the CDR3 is TGCGCCAGCAGTGAGTCTCCCCACGGATACTACGAGCAGTACTTC.